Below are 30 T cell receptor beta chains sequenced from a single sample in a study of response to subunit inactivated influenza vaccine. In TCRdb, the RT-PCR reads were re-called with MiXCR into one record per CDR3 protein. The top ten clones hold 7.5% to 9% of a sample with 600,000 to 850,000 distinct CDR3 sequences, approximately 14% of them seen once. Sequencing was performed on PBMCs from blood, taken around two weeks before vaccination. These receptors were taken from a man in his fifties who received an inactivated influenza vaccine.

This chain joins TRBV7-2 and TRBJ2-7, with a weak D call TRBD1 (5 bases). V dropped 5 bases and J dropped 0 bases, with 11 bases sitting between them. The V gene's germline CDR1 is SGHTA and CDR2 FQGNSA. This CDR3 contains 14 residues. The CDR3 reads CASSRHDSSYEQYF. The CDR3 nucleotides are TGTGCCAGCAGCCGCCATGACAGCTCCTACGAGCAGTACTTC. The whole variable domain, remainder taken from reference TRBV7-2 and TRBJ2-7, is GAGVSQSPSNKVTEKGKDVELRCDPISGHTALYWYRQSLGQGLEFLIYFQGNSAPDKSGLPSDRFSAERTGGSVSTLTIQRTQQEDSAVYLCASSRHDSSYEQYFGPGTRLTVT.

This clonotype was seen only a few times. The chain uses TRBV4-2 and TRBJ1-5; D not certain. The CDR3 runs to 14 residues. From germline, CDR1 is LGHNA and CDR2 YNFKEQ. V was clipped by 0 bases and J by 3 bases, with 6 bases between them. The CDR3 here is CASSQDLNNQPQHF. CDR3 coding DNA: TGTGCCAGCAGCCAAGATCTGAACAATCAGCCCCAGCATTTT.

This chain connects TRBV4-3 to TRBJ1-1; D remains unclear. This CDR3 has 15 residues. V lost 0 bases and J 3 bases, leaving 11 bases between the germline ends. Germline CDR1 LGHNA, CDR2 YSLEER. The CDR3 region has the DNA TGCGCCAGCAGCCAAGAGGGTTCCTCGTACACTGAAGCTTTCTTT. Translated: CASSQEGSSYTEAFF.

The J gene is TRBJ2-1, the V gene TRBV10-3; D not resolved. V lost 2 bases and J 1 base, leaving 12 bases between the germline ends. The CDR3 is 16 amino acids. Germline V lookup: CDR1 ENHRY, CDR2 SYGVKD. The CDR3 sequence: CAISEVGRLSYNEQFF. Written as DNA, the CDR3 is TGTGCCATCAGTGAGGTAGGACGTCTATCCTACAATGAGCAGTTCTTC.

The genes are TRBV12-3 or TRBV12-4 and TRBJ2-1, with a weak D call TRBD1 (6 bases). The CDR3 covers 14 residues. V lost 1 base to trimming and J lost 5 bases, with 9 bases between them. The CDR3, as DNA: TGTGCCAGCAGTTTAGAGAACAGGGACAATGAGCAGTTCTTC. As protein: CASSLENRDNEQFF.

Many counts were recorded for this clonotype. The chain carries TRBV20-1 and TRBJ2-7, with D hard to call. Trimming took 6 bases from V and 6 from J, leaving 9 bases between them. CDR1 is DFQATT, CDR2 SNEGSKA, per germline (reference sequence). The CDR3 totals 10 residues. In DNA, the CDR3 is TGCAGTGCCTTACGCGGCGAGCAGTACTTC. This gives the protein CSALRGEQYF.

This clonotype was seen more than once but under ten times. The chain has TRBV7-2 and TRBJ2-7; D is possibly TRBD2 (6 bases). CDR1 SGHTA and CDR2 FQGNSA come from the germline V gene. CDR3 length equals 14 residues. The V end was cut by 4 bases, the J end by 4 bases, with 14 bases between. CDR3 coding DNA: TGTGCCAGCAGCTCGGGCGGGACTGCTTACGAGCAGTACTTC. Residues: CASSSGGTAYEQYF.

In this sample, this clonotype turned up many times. The DNA for the CDR3 is TGCAGTGCTCCAGGGCAGAACAATGAGCAGTTCTTC. As protein: CSAPGQNNEQFF. The chain has TRBV20-1 and TRBJ2-1; possible D gene TRBD1, 5 bases. The V gene lost 5 bases and the J gene lost 5 bases, with 10 bases spanning the gap. The CDR3 covers 12 residues. CDR1 is DFQATT, CDR2 SNEGSKA, per germline (reference sequence).

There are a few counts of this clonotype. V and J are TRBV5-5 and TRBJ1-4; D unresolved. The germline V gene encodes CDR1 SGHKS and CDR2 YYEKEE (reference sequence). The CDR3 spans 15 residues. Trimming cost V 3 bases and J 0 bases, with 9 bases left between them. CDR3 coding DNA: TGTGCCAGCAGCTCCCGGGAGCCAACTAATGAAAAACTGTTTTTT. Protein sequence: CASSSREPTNEKLFF.

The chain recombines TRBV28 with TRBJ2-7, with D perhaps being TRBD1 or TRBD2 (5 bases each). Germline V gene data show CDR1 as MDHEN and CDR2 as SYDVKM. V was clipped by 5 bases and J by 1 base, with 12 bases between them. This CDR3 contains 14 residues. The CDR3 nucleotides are TGTGCCAGCAGTATCCGGGACGGTTCCTACGAGCAGTACTTC. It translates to CASSIRDGSYEQYF. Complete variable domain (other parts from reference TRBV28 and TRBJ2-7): DVKVTQSSRYLVKRTGEKVFLECVQDMDHENMFWYRQDPGLGLRLIYFSYDVKMKEKGDIPEGYSVSREKKERFSLILESASTNQTSMYLCASSIRDGSYEQYFGPGTRLTVT.

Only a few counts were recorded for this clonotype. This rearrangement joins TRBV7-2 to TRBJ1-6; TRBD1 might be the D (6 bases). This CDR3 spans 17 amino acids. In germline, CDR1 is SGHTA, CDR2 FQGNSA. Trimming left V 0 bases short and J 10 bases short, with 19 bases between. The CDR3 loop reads CASSLAWGGRVYSPLHF. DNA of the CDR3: TGTGCCAGCAGCTTAGCGTGGGGGGGCAGGGTTTACTCACCCCTCCACTTT.

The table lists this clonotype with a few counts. The CDR3 region has the DNA TGCGCCAGCAGCCTAGGGACTAGGCCCCGCGATACGCAGTATTTT. The encoded protein is CASSLGTRPRDTQYF. The chain recombines TRBV5-1 with TRBJ2-3; 8 bases are shared with TRBD2. J was trimmed by 6 bases and V by 4 bases; bases with no gene match: 10. CDR3 size: 15 residues. The germline V gene encodes CDR1 SGHRS and CDR2 YFSETQ.

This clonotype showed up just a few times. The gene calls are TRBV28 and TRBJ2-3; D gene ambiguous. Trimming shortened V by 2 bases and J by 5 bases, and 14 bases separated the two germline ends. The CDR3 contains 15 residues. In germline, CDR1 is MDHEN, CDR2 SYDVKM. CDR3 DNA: TGTGCCAGCAGTTTACCACTCGGAACCGGAGATACGCAGTATTTT. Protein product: CASSLPLGTGDTQYF.

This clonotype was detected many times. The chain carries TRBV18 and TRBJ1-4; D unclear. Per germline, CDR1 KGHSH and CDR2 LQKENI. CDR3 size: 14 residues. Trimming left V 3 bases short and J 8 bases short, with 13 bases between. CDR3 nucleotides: TGTGCCAGCTCACCCGAGGCAGTACGGGAAAAACTGTTTTTT. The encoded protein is CASSPEAVREKLFF.

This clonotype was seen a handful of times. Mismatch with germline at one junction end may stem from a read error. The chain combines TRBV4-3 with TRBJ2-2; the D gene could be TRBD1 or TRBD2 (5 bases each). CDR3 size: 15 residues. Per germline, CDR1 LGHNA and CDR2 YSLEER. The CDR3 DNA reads TGCGCCAGCAGTCAAGGGAGCAGGGTGACCGGGGAGCTGTTTTTT. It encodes CASSQGSRVTGELFF.

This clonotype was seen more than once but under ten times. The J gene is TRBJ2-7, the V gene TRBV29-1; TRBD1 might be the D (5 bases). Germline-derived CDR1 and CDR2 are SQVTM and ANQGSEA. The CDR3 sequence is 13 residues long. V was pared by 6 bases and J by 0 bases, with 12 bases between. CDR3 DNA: TGCAGCGTCCAGGGAAAGAGCTCCTACGAGCAGTACTTC. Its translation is CSVQGKSSYEQYF.

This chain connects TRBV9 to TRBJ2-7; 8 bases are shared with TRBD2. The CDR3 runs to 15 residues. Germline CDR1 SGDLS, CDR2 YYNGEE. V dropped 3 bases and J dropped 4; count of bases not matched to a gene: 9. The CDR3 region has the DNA TGTGCCAGCAGCGCCTCTTGGGCGGGAGGTTACGAGCAGTACTTC. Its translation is CASSASWAGGYEQYF.

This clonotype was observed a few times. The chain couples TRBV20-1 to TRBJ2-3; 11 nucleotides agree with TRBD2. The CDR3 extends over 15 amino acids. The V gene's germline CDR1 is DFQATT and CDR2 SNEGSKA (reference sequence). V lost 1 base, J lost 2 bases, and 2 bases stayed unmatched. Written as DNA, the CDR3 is TGCAGTGCTAGAGCGACTAGCGGGATCACAGATACGCAGTATTTT. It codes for CSARATSGITDTQYF.

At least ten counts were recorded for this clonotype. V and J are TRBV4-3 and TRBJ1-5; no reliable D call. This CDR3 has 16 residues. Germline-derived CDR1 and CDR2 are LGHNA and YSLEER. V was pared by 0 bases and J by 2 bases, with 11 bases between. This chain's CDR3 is CASSQEPQPGNQPQHF. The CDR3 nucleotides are TGCGCCAGCAGCCAAGAACCCCAACCGGGCAATCAGCCCCAGCATTTT.

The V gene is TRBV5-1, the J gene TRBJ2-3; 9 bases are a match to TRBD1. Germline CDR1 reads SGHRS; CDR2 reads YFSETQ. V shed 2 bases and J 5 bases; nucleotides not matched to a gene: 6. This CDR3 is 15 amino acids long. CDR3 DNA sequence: TGCGCCAGCAGCTTTGACAGGGGGGGTGAAGATACGCAGTATTTT. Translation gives CASSFDRGGEDTQYF.

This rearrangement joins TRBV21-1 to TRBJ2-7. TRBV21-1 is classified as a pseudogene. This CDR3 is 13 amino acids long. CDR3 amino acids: CASSKLRTYEQYF. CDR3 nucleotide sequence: TGTGCCAGCAGCAAATTGAGGACCTACGAGCAGTACTTC.

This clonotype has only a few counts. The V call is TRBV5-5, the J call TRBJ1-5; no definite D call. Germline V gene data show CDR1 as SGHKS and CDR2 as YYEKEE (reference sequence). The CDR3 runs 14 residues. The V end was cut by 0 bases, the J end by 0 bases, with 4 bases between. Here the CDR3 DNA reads TGTGCCAGCAGCTTGGAGTTTAGCAATCAGCCCCAGCATTTT. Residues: CASSLEFSNQPQHF.

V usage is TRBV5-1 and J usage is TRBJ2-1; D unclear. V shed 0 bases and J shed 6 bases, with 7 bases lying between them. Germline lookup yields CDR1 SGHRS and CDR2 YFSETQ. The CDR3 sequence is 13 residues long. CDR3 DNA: TGCGCCAGCAGCTTGGAGGCAGCCAATGAGCAGTTCTTC. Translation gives CASSLEAANEQFF.

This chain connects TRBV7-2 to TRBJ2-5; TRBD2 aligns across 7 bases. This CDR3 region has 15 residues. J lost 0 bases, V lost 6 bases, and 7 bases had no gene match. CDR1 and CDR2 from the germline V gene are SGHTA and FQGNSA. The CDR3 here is CASRFRAGNQETQYF. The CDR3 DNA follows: TGTGCCAGCAGGTTCCGAGCGGGGAACCAAGAGACCCAGTACTTC.

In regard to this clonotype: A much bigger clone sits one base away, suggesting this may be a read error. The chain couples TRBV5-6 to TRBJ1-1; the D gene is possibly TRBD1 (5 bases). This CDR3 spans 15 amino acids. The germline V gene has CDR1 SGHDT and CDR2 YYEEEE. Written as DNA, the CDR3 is TGTGCCAGCAGTGCTAAGGGGTTAATGAACACTGTAGCTTTCTTT. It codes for CASSAKGLMNTVAFF.

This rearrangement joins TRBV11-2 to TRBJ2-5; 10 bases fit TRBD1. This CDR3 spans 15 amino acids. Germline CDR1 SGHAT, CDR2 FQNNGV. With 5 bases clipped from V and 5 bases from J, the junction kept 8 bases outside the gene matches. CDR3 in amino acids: CASSTVTGGFETQYF. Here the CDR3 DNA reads TGTGCCAGCAGCACCGTGACAGGGGGCTTTGAGACCCAGTACTTC.

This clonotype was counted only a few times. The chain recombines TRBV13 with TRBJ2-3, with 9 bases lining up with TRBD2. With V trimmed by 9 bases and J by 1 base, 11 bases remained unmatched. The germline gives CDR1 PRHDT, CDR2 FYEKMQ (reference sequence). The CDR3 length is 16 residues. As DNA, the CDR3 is TGTGCCAGTGCGATAAGGCGGACTAGCGGCACAGATACGCAGTATTTT. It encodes CASAIRRTSGTDTQYF.

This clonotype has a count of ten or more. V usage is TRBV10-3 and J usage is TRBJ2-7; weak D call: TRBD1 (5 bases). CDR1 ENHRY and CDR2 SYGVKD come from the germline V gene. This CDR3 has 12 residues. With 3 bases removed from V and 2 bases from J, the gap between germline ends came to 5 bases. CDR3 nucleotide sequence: TGTGCCATCAGTGACAGGGCCTACGAGCAGTACTTC. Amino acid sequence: CAISDRAYEQYF.

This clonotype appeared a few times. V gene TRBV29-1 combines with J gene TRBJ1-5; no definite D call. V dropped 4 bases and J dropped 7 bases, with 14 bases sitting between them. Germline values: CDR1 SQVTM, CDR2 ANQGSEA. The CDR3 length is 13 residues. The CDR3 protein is CSVVGYSGQPQHF. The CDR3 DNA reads TGCAGCGTTGTCGGGTACTCGGGGCAGCCCCAGCATTTT.

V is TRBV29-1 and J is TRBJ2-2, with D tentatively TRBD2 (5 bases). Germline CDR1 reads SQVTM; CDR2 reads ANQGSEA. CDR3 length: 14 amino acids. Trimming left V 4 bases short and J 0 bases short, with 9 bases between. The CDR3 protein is CSVASGPNTGELFF. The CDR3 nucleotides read TGCAGCGTTGCGAGCGGTCCGAACACCGGGGAGCTGTTTTTT.